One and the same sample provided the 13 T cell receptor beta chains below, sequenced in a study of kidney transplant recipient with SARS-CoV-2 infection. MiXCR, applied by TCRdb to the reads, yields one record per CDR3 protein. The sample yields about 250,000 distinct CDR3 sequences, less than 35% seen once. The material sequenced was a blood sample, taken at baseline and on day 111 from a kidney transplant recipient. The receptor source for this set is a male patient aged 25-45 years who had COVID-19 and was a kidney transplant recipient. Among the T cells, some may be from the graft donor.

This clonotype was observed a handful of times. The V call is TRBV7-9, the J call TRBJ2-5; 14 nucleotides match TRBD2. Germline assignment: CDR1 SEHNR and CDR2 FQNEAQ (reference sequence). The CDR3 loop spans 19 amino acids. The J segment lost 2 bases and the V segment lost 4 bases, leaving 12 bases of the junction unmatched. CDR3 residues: CASSSPGTSGSWAQETQYF. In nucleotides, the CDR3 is TGTGCCAGCAGCTCCCCCGGGACTAGCGGGAGTTGGGCTCAAGAGACCCAGTACTTC.

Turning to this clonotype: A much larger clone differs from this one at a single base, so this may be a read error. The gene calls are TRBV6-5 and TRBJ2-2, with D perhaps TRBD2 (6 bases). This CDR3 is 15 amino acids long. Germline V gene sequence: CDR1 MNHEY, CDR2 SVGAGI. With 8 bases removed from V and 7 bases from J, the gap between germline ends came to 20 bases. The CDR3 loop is CASGVRGINGGELFF. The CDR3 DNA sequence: TGTGCCAGCGGTGTTCGGGGGATAAACGGCGGGGAGCTGTTTTTT.

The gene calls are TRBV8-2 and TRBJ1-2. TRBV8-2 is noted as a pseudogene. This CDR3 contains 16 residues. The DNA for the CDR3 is TGTGGCAGTAAGCCAGGTGATAGCCGAAAGACCTATGGCTACACCTTC. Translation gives CGSKPGDSRKTYGYTF.

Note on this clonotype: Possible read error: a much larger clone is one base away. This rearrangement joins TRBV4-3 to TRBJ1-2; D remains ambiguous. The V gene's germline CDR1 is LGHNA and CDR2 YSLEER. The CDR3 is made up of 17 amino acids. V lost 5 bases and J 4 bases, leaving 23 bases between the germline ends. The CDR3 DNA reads TGCGCCAGCAGCTGCCACTCAGGACGTCGAGAGACCTATGGCTACACCTTC. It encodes CASSCHSGRRETYGYTF.

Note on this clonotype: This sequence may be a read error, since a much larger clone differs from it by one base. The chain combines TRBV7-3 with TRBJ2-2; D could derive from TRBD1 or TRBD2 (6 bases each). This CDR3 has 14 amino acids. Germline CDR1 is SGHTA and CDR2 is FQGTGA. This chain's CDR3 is CASRGQTNTGGLFF. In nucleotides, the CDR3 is TGTGCCAGCAGGGGACAAACGAACACCGGGGGGCTGTTTTTT.

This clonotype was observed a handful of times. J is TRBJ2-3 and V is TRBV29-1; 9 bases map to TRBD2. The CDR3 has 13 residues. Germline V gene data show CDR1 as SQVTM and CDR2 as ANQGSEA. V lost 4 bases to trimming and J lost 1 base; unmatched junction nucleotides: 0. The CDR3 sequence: CSVVAGGTDTQYF. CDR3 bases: TGCAGCGTTGTAGCGGGAGGCACAGATACGCAGTATTTT.

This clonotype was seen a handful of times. The DNA for the CDR3 is TGTGCCAGCAGTTACCTAGCGGGGAGCCAAGAGACCCAGTACTTC. Protein: CASSYLAGSQETQYF. This chain joins TRBV6-5 and TRBJ2-5, with 9 bases that match TRBD2. V was clipped by 2 bases and J by 1 base; unmatched bases: 2. The length of the CDR3 is 15 residues. The germline V gene encodes CDR1 MNHEY and CDR2 SVGAGI.

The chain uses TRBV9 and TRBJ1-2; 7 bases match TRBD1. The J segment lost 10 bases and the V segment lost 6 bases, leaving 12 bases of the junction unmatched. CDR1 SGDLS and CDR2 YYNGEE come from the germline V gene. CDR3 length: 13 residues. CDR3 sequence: CASNAPRTGAYTF. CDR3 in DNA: TGTGCCAGCAACGCTCCCCGGACAGGAGCCTACACCTTC.

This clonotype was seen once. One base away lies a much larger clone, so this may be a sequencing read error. CDR3 in amino acids: CASRSIYGYTF. CDR3 bases: TGTGCCAGCAGATCGATCTATGGCTACACCTTC. V gene TRBV28 combines with J gene TRBJ1-2; no clear D. V lost 6 bases and J lost 4, with 6 bases in between. The germline CDR1 and CDR2 sequences are MDHEN and SYDVKM. The CDR3 runs 11 residues.

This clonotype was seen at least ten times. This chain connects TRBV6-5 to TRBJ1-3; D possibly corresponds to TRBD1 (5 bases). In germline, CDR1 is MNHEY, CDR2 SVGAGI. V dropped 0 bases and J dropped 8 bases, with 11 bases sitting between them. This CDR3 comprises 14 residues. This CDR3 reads CASSYSTAEYTIYF. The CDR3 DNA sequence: TGTGCCAGCAGTTACTCGACAGCCGAGTACACCATATATTTT.

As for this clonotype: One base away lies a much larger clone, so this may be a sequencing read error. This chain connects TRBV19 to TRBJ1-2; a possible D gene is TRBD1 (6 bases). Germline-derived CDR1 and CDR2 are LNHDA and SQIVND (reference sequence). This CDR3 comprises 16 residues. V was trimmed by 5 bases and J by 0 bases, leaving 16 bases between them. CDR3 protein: CASSPRKGGANYGYTF. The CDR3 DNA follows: TGTGCCAGTAGTCCCCGAAAGGGGGGAGCTAACTATGGCTACACCTTC.

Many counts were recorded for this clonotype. CDR3 nucleotide sequence: TGTGCCAGCAGTCTCAGCCGCAGCTTCCGAAAGACCTATGGCTACACCTTC. This translates into CASSLSRSFRKTYGYTF. This sequence joins TRBV12-3 or TRBV12-4 and TRBJ1-2; D unresolved. The CDR3 is 17 amino acids. Trimming pared 5 bases from V and 4 bases from J, leaving 23 bases between.

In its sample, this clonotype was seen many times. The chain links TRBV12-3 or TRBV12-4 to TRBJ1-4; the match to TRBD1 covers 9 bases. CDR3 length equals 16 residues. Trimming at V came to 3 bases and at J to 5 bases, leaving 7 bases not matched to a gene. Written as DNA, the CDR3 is TGTGCCAGCAGTTTCGGACAGGGGAGGGCGAATGAAAAACTGTTTTTT. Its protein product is CASSFGQGRANEKLFF.